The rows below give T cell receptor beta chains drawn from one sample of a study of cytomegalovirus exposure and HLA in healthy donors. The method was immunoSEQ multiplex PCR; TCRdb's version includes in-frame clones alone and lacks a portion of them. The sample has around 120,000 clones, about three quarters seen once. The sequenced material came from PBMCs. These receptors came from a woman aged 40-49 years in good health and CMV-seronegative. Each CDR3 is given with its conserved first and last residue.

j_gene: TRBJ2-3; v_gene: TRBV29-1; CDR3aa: CSVRRGGTDTQYF
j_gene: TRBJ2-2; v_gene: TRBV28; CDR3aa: CASSSGTGELFF
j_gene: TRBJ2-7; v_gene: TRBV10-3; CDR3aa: CAISGRQGTYEQYF
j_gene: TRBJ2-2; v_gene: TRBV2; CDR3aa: CASSPTGLAGGGGELFF
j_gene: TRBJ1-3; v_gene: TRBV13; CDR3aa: CASRMAHRLPSTIYF
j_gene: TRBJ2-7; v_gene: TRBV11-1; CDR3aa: CASSSQGARSYEQYF
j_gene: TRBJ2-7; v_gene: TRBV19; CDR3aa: CASSIQREAYEQYF
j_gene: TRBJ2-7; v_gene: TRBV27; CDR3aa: CATFPLLAGVGEQYF
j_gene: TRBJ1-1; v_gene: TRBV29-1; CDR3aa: CSVGGPGTGASTEAFF
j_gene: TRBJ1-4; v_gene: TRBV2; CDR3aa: CASRGQGVANEKLFF
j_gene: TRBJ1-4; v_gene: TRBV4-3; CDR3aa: CASSQDIAGDKLFF
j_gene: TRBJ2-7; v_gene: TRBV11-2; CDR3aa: CASSLEAGSEQYF
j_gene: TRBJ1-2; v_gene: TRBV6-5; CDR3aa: CASSLVQGANGYTF
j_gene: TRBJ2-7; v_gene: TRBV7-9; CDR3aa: CSSSPQGGNEQYF
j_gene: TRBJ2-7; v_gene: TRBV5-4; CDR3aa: CASSWVGAGEPGEQYF
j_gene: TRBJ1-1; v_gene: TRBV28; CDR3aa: CASIGAAAQNTEAFF
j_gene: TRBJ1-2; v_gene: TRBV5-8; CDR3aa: CASSFGAVSNYGYTF